These 29 T cell receptor beta chains were all obtained from the same sample, sequenced in a study of technical replicates of blood from a handful of donors. Clones were read by immunoSEQ multiplex PCR, and TCRdb kept only the in-frame ones, dropping some. This sample has some 56,000 clones, with 93% found just once. Input material: PBMCs. Receptor source: a human donor in good health. Some clones in this sample may be carry-over from other donors' samples.

The chain couples TRBV7-3 to TRBJ2-3; maybe TRBD1 (6 bases). Trimming stripped 3 bases from V and 0 bases from J, with 10 bases between. The CDR3 totals 15 residues. Germline assignment: CDR1 SGHTA and CDR2 FQGTGA. The CDR3 DNA sequence: TGTGCCAGCAGCTTGTGGGGGCGGAGCACAGATACGCAGTATTTT. Its protein product is CASSLWGRSTDTQYF.

The V and J genes are TRBV7-9 and TRBJ2-3; 8 bases match TRBD2. CDR3 length equals 14 residues. Germline-derived CDR1 and CDR2 are SEHNR and FQNEAQ (reference sequence). The V gene end was trimmed by 4 bases and the J gene end by 8 bases; junction bases not matched to a gene: 8. CDR3 nucleotide sequence: TGTGCCAGCAGCTCCGCGGGAGGTCCTGGTACGCAGTATTTT. This gives the protein CASSSAGGPGTQYF. Supplemented by reference TRBV7-9 and TRBJ2-3, the full variable domain reads DTGVSQNPRHKITKRGQNVTFRCDPISEHNRLYWYRQTLGQGPEFLTYFQNEAQLEKSRLLSDRFSAERPKGSFSTLEIQRTEQGDSAMYLCASSSAGGPGTQYFGPGTRLTVL.

The chain uses TRBV27 and TRBJ1-6; D not resolved. This CDR3 contains 16 residues. The germline V and J ends were trimmed by 5 bases and 1 base, with 12 bases remaining between them. Germline V CDR1 and CDR2: MNHEY, SMNVEV (reference sequence). CDR3 sequence reads: CASSGEGKSYNSPLHF. CDR3 bases: TGTGCCAGCAGTGGGGAGGGAAAGTCCTATAATTCACCCCTCCACTTT.

This clone showed up just once. This chain joins TRBV7-6 and TRBJ2-7; 9 nucleotides agree with TRBD2. V dropped 5 bases and J dropped 2; count of bases not matched to a gene: 7. The CDR3 consists of 15 residues. Germline CDR1 is SGHVS and CDR2 is FNYEAQ. The CDR3 DNA reads as TGTGCCAGCAGCCCCGGACTAGCGCCGGCCTACGAGCAGTACTTC. The encoded protein is CASSPGLAPAYEQYF.

The chain links TRBV7-9 to TRBJ2-1; D is possibly TRBD2 (5 bases). Germline CDR1 and CDR2: SEHNR and FQNEAQ (reference sequence). The length of the CDR3 is 15 residues. The V end was cut by 4 bases, the J end by 3 bases, with 13 bases between. The CDR3 here is CASSSSGSHYNEQFF. Written as DNA, the CDR3 is TGTGCCAGCAGCTCGTCGGGGTCACACTACAATGAGCAGTTCTTC.

This clone has just one count. The chain recombines TRBV7-2 with TRBJ2-5, with D tentatively TRBD2 (5 bases). This CDR3 has 13 amino acids. V lost 7 bases and J 5 bases, leaving 14 bases between the germline ends. Germline V CDR1 and CDR2: SGHTA, FQGNSA. The CDR3: CASTLDRGETQYF. Written as DNA, the CDR3 is TGTGCCAGCACCTTGGATAGAGGGGAGACCCAGTACTTC.

In DNA, the CDR3 is TGTGCCAGCAGAGGGACAGGGGACACTGAAGCTTTCTTT. As protein: CASRGTGDTEAFF. This rearrangement joins TRBV7-2 to TRBJ1-1, with 10 bases that match TRBD1. There are 13 residues in the CDR3. J was trimmed by 3 bases and V by 6 bases; bases with no gene match: 1. Germline CDR1 is SGHTA and CDR2 is FQGNSA.

CDR3 sequence reads: CASSRLTTMETQYF. CDR3 sequence (DNA): TGTGCCAGCAGCCGCCTGACAACCATGGAGACCCAGTACTTC. The rearrangement links TRBV5-5 to TRBJ2-5; D call uncertain. CDR3 length equals 14 residues. The V gene's germline CDR1 is SGHKS and CDR2 YYEKEE (reference sequence). V lost 4 bases and J lost 5, with 15 bases in between.

CDR3 coding DNA: TGTGCCAGCTCCGGGGGTGGGAGAAACACTGAAGCTTTCTTT. This encodes CASSGGGRNTEAFF. The J gene is TRBJ1-1, the V gene TRBV25-1; a weak D match, TRBD1 (5 bases). The V gene lost 8 bases and the J gene lost 2 bases, with 15 bases spanning the gap. The CDR3 length is 14 residues. From germline, CDR1 is MGHDK and CDR2 SYGVNS.

This clone was seen once. This chain uses TRBV5-6 with TRBJ1-2; 7 positions agree with TRBD1. Trimming took 4 bases from V and 0 from J; bases not matched to a gene: 12. The CDR3 extends over 17 amino acids. Per germline, CDR1 SGHDT and CDR2 YYEEEE. The CDR3 DNA sequence: TGTGCCAGCAGCACCATACAGGGGCAATGGGCTAACTATGGCTACACCTTC. This gives the protein CASSTIQGQWANYGYTF.

This CDR3 reads CASPFPRGGWVTGELFF. The CDR3 nucleotides read TGCGCCAGCCCCTTCCCGAGAGGGGGCTGGGTTACCGGGGAGCTGTTTTTT. This chain connects TRBV4-1 to TRBJ2-2, with 7 bases lining up with TRBD1. CDR3 length: 17 amino acids. After removal of 8 bases from V and 5 bases from J, the junction contained 17 bases not matched to a gene. Germline V gene sequence: CDR1 MGHRA, CDR2 YSYEKL.

The chain links TRBV4-2 to TRBJ2-7, with 9 bases lining up with TRBD2. V lost 1 base and J lost 1; bases outside the gene matches: 5. Germline V CDR1 and CDR2: LGHNA, YNFKEQ. CDR3 length: 16 amino acids. For the CDR3, the DNA is TGTGCCAGCAGCCAAGGTGTAGCGGGAGAATCCTACGAGCAGTACTTC. Encoded protein: CASSQGVAGESYEQYF.

V gene TRBV4-1 combines with J gene TRBJ2-3, with 15 positions matching TRBD2. The trim removed 1 base at V and 5 bases at J, leaving 7 bases unmatched. This CDR3 contains 18 residues. Germline CDR1 and CDR2: MGHRA and YSYEKL. The CDR3 is CASSQVGLAGGPLDTQYF. CDR3 sequence (DNA): TGCGCCAGCAGCCAAGTAGGACTAGCGGGAGGGCCGTTAGATACGCAGTATTTT.

V usage is TRBV7-8 and J usage is TRBJ1-6; 7 bases fit TRBD1. Germline loops: CDR1 SGHVS, CDR2 FQNEAQ. J lost 0 bases, V lost 1 base, and 9 bases had no gene match. The CDR3 spans 19 residues. The DNA for the CDR3 is TGTGCCAGCAGCTTAGTGGTGGGACAGTCAAGCTCCTATAATTCACCCCTCCACTTT. Amino acids: CASSLVVGQSSSYNSPLHF.

The chain recombines TRBV6-5 with TRBJ2-7; D possibly corresponds to TRBD2 (6 bases). The length of the CDR3 is 15 residues. V was shortened by 0 bases and J by 0 bases, with 9 bases between the two germline ends. CDR1 is MNHEY and CDR2 is SVGAGI in the germline V gene. The CDR3 DNA reads as TGTGCCAGCAGTTACTCGTGGGACTCCTCCTACGAGCAGTACTTC. Translation gives CASSYSWDSSYEQYF.

The V gene is TRBV9, the J gene TRBJ2-1; D is uncertain. Trimming removed 0 bases from V and 5 bases from J, with 15 bases in between. The CDR3 spans 16 residues. CDR1 and CDR2 from the germline V gene are SGDLS and YYNGEE. The CDR3 spells CASSVVGVSEHNEQFF. The CDR3 DNA reads as TGTGCCAGCAGCGTAGTCGGAGTTTCGGAACACAATGAGCAGTTCTTC.

In this sample, this clone turned up a few times. The chain employs TRBV4-2 and TRBJ2-5, with 9 bases lining up with TRBD2. The germline CDR1 and CDR2 sequences are LGHNA and YNFKEQ. V shed 0 bases and J 5 bases; nucleotides not matched to a gene: 7. CDR3 length: 16 residues. CDR3 protein: CASSQDSSGGSETQYF. The DNA for the CDR3 is TGTGCCAGCAGCCAAGATTCCAGCGGGGGGTCGGAGACCCAGTACTTC.

This clone was detected once. The chain employs TRBV10-3 and TRBJ2-3; 8 nucleotides agree with TRBD2. V dropped 4 bases and J dropped 4; count of bases not matched to a gene: 7. Per the germline V gene, CDR1 is ENHRY and CDR2 is SYGVKD. This CDR3 has 15 amino acids. The CDR3 DNA reads as TGTGCCATCAGTGTTGACGGGAGGGGTGCAGATACGCAGTATTTT. Translating it yields CAISVDGRGADTQYF.

This rearrangement joins TRBV7-2 to TRBJ2-5; 9 bases match TRBD1. The CDR3 is 19 amino acids. V dropped 2 bases and J dropped 9; count of bases not matched to a gene: 22. The germline gives CDR1 SGHTA, CDR2 FQGNSA. The CDR3 is CASSLLSQAGTGLIGSQYF. As DNA, the CDR3 is TGTGCCAGCAGCTTATTGTCCCAGGCGGGGACAGGGCTTATAGGTTCCCAGTACTTC.

The chain couples TRBV4-2 to TRBJ1-1; 9 bases map to TRBD1. Per germline, CDR1 LGHNA and CDR2 YNFKEQ. The CDR3 is 17 residues long. The V gene end was trimmed by 0 bases and the J gene end by 2 bases; junction bases not matched to a gene: 7. CDR3 coding DNA: TGTGCCAGCAGCCAAGAAAGCTGGGACAGGGTTAACACTGAAGCTTTCTTT. Its protein product is CASSQESWDRVNTEAFF.

V gene TRBV4-2 combines with J gene TRBJ2-3, with D perhaps matching TRBD1 (5 bases). V was shortened by 0 bases and J by 1 base, with 8 bases between the two germline ends. The CDR3 contains 15 residues. CDR1 and CDR2 from the germline V gene are LGHNA and YNFKEQ. CDR3 in amino acids: CASSQEGVGTDTQYF. The CDR3 bases are TGTGCCAGCAGCCAAGAAGGGGTGGGCACAGATACGCAGTATTTT.

The CDR3 DNA reads as TGTGCCAGCAGCCCCGAACGGCACCCAGGGCCCCAGCATTTT. It encodes CASSPERHPGPQHF. The chain links TRBV7-9 to TRBJ1-5; D unresolved. Germline-derived CDR1 and CDR2 are SEHNR and FQNEAQ (reference sequence). The CDR3 totals 14 residues. Trimming left V 5 bases short and J 9 bases short, with 17 bases between.

The V gene is TRBV15, the J gene TRBJ2-7; 9 bases agree with TRBD1. Germline V gives CDR1 LNHNV, CDR2 YYDKDF (reference sequence). The CDR3 covers 14 residues. The V gene end was trimmed by 5 bases and the J gene end by 0 bases; junction bases not matched to a gene: 2. DNA for the CDR3: TGTGCCACCAGCGTGGACAGGGGCTCCTACGAGCAGTACTTC. This gives the protein CATSVDRGSYEQYF.

This chain connects TRBV4-3 to TRBJ1-3, with unresolved D. CDR3 length: 17 amino acids. Trimming stripped 0 bases from V and 0 bases from J, with 12 bases between. The germline gives CDR1 LGHNA, CDR2 YSLEER. DNA of the CDR3: TGCGCCAGCAGCCAAGACCTCGCGAGCAACTCTGGAAACACCATATATTTT. This gives the protein CASSQDLASNSGNTIYF.

The V and J genes are TRBV5-4 and TRBJ2-2; D possibly corresponds to TRBD1 (5 bases). The V gene's germline CDR1 is SGHNT and CDR2 YYREEE (reference sequence). The CDR3 extends over 17 amino acids. Trimming shortened V by 1 base and J by 3 bases, and 16 bases separated the two germline ends. CDR3 region: CASSLRQRDTDTGELFF. The CDR3 DNA reads TGTGCCAGCAGCTTGCGACAGAGAGATACGGACACCGGGGAGCTGTTTTTT. The full variable domain, in which reference TRBV5-4 and TRBJ2-2 provide the parts outside the CDR3, is ETGVTQSPTHLIKTRGQQVTLRCSSQSGHNTVSWYQQALGQGPQFIFQYYREEENGRGNFPPRFSGLQFPNYSSELNVNALELDDSALYLCASSLRQRDTDTGELFFGEGSRLTVL.

The chain is built from TRBV6-4 and TRBJ2-7; 9 bases agree with TRBD2. CDR1 is MRHNA and CDR2 is SNTAGT in the germline V gene. The CDR3 is made up of 16 amino acids. The J segment lost 5 bases and the V segment lost 4 bases, leaving 12 bases of the junction unmatched. The CDR3 DNA follows: TGTGCCAGCAGTGCCACCCTCTTGCGGGAGGGTAACGAGCAGTACTTC. Amino acids: CASSATLLREGNEQYF.

The chain recombines TRBV11-2 with TRBJ2-2, with 8 bases matching TRBD2. The CDR3 covers 16 residues. The germline V gene has CDR1 SGHAT and CDR2 FQNNGV. V shed 4 bases, J shed 6 bases, and the junction held 10 bases outside the gene matches. Here the CDR3 reads CASSSSRGLDPGELFF. As DNA, the CDR3 is TGTGCCAGCAGCTCCAGCCGGGGACTAGATCCCGGGGAGCTGTTTTTT.

This chain uses TRBV4-3 with TRBJ1-1; 7 bases align to TRBD1. The germline CDR1 and CDR2 sequences are LGHNA and YSLEER. J lost 4 bases, V lost 2 bases, and 10 bases had no gene match. This CDR3 region has 16 residues. The CDR3 loop is CASSQYAGRGATEAFF. The DNA of the CDR3 is TGCGCCAGCAGCCAATATGCTGGCAGGGGGGCCACTGAAGCTTTCTTT.

The chain is built from TRBV11-3 and TRBJ2-1; 11 nucleotides match TRBD2. V shed 4 bases, J shed 2 bases, and the junction held 7 bases outside the gene matches. Germline-derived CDR1 and CDR2 are SGHNT and YENEEA. This CDR3 region has 17 residues. This chain's CDR3 is CASSSTIAGGAYNEQFF. Written as DNA, the CDR3 is TGTGCCAGCAGCTCAACGATAGCGGGGGGGGCCTACAATGAGCAGTTCTTC.